These T cell receptor beta chains were read from a single sample in a study of PD-L1 blockade in urothelial cancer. Profiled with immunoSEQ multiplex PCR; TCRdb holds only in-frame clones, not every one. The profile shows 83,000 or so clones, 75% to 90% of them singletons. The material sequenced was PBMCs, taken around atezolizumab (anti-PD-L1) treatment. All receptors come from a man between 65 and 85 years old with urothelial cancer. The CDR3 runs from the conserved cysteine through the conserved F or W. Fields, in order: D gene, V gene, clone size, J gene, CDR3 DNA, CDR3 protein. The D gene is left open where the match is weak. Expanded clones get a size class; other rows say once, few or many, or leave the size out.

d_gene: -
v_gene: TRBV5-4
abundance: -
j_gene: TRBJ2-3
CDR3nt: TGTGCCAGCAGCTACGCAGTTATAGATACGCAGTATTTT
CDR3aa: CASSYAVIDTQYF

d_gene: TRBD1
v_gene: TRBV15
abundance: once
j_gene: TRBJ1-5
CDR3nt: TGTGCCACCAGCAGGGACAGGGAAGGTCAGCCCCAGCATTTT
CDR3aa: CATSRDREGQPQHF

d_gene: TRBD1
v_gene: TRBV11-2
abundance: -
j_gene: TRBJ1-1
CDR3nt: TGTGCCAGCAATCACTTACAGGGGGCGGGCACTGAAGCTTTCTTT
CDR3aa: CASNHLQGAGTEAFF

d_gene: TRBD2
v_gene: TRBV5-1
abundance: -
j_gene: TRBJ2-3
CDR3nt: TGCGCCAGCAGCTTAGGCGTCTGGGGAGGGACAGATACGCAGTATTTT
CDR3aa: CASSLGVWGGTDTQYF

d_gene: -
v_gene: TRBV5-4
abundance: -
j_gene: TRBJ2-5
CDR3nt: TGTGCCAGCAGCTTGAGAGGGCCCTTAAAAGAGACCCAGTACTTC
CDR3aa: CASSLRGPLKETQYF

d_gene: -
v_gene: TRBV5-1
abundance: -
j_gene: TRBJ2-1
CDR3nt: TGCGCCAGCAGCGCAGTCAATGAGCAGTTCTTC
CDR3aa: CASSAVNEQFF

d_gene: -
v_gene: TRBV5-6
abundance: -
j_gene: TRBJ2-7
CDR3nt: TGTGCCAGCAGCTTGCGCGCGTACGAGCAGTACTTC
CDR3aa: CASSLRAYEQYF

d_gene: TRBD1
v_gene: TRBV19
abundance: -
j_gene: TRBJ1-1
CDR3nt: TGTGCCAGTAGCGAGACAGGGGGGAACACTGAAGCTTTCTTT
CDR3aa: CASSETGGNTEAFF

d_gene: TRBD1
v_gene: TRBV29-1
abundance: -
j_gene: TRBJ2-6
CDR3nt: TGCAGCGCTGGACAGGGGTTTGGGGCCAACGTCCTGACTTTC
CDR3aa: CSAGQGFGANVLTF

d_gene: -
v_gene: TRBV6-5
abundance: -
j_gene: TRBJ2-6
CDR3nt: TGTGCCAGCAGTTTAGTCTCTGGGGCCAACGTCCTGACTTTC
CDR3aa: CASSLVSGANVLTF

d_gene: -
v_gene: TRBV10-3
abundance: -
j_gene: TRBJ2-7
CDR3nt: TGTGCCATCAGTGAGCCCGCTAGCGCCAGCTCCTACGAGCAGTACTTC
CDR3aa: CAISEPASASSYEQYF

d_gene: -
v_gene: TRBV29-1
abundance: -
j_gene: TRBJ1-2
CDR3nt: TGCAGCGTTGTACTACCCAACTATGGCTACACCTTC
CDR3aa: CSVVLPNYGYTF

d_gene: -
v_gene: TRBV19
abundance: -
j_gene: TRBJ1-5
CDR3nt: TGTGCCAGTAGTCTAGCCTCTAATCAGCCCCAGCATTTT
CDR3aa: CASSLASNQPQHF

d_gene: -
v_gene: TRBV2
abundance: once
j_gene: TRBJ2-7
CDR3nt: TGTGCCAGCAGTGACCGACAGTTCTGGGGCTACGAGCAGTACTTC
CDR3aa: CASSDRQFWGYEQYF

d_gene: -
v_gene: TRBV5-3
abundance: -
j_gene: TRBJ1-5
CDR3nt: TGTGCCAGAAGCGAAGACAGCCCTTCAAATCAGCCCCAGCATTTT
CDR3aa: CARSEDSPSNQPQHF

d_gene: TRBD2
v_gene: TRBV9
abundance: few
j_gene: TRBJ2-7
CDR3nt: TGTGCCAGCAGCGCTGGGACTAGCGGGGGTGGCGAGCAGTACTTC
CDR3aa: CASSAGTSGGGEQYF

d_gene: TRBD1
v_gene: TRBV2
abundance: -
j_gene: TRBJ1-2
CDR3nt: TGTGCCAGCAGTCTCGGGGCTCCCGGGACAGGGAGGGACTATGGCTACACCTTC
CDR3aa: CASSLGAPGTGRDYGYTF

d_gene: TRBD1
v_gene: TRBV7-9
abundance: few
j_gene: TRBJ1-2
CDR3nt: TGTGCCAGCAGCAGGCGAGGGGGCGATGGCTACACCTTC
CDR3aa: CASSRRGGDGYTF

d_gene: TRBD1
v_gene: TRBV7-9
abundance: -
j_gene: TRBJ1-6
CDR3nt: TGTGCCAGCAGCTCAGGGGGTACCAGCTCCTATAATTCACCCCTCCACTTT
CDR3aa: CASSSGGTSSYNSPLHF

d_gene: TRBD2
v_gene: TRBV5-1
abundance: -
j_gene: TRBJ2-3
CDR3nt: TGCGCCAGCAGCTTGGGCGGGGGGGGAACAGATACGCAGTATTTT
CDR3aa: CASSLGGGGTDTQYF

d_gene: -
v_gene: TRBV19
abundance: -
j_gene: TRBJ2-2
CDR3nt: TGTGCCAGTAGTATAGCCAGGGATACCGGGGAGCTGTTTTTT
CDR3aa: CASSIARDTGELFF

d_gene: TRBD2
v_gene: TRBV27
abundance: -
j_gene: TRBJ2-1
CDR3nt: TGTGCCAGCAGTCGGTCGGGGAGCGGGGGTGTCGATGAGCAGTTCTTC
CDR3aa: CASSRSGSGGVDEQFF

d_gene: -
v_gene: TRBV18
abundance: -
j_gene: TRBJ2-1
CDR3nt: TGTGCCAGCTCCCCCCGGACTACTGACAATGAGCAGTTCTTC
CDR3aa: CASSPRTTDNEQFF

d_gene: TRBD2
v_gene: TRBV6-5
abundance: -
j_gene: TRBJ2-1
CDR3nt: TGTGCCAGCAGCACAGGAGCGGGAGAAGATGAGCAGTTCTTC
CDR3aa: CASSTGAGEDEQFF

d_gene: TRBD2
v_gene: TRBV5-1
abundance: -
j_gene: TRBJ2-1
CDR3nt: TGCGCCAGCAGCGGACCCGGGACTAGCGGTTACAATGAGCAGTTCTTC
CDR3aa: CASSGPGTSGYNEQFF

d_gene: -
v_gene: TRBV5-1
abundance: -
j_gene: TRBJ2-5
CDR3nt: TGCGCCAGCAGCTGGACAGCCCCCGAGGAGACCCAGTACTTC
CDR3aa: CASSWTAPEETQYF

d_gene: TRBD2
v_gene: TRBV2
abundance: -
j_gene: TRBJ2-3
CDR3nt: TGTGCCAGCAGTGAAGGGGACTACGTTTCAGATACGCAGTATTTT
CDR3aa: CASSEGDYVSDTQYF

d_gene: -
v_gene: TRBV2
abundance: -
j_gene: TRBJ1-2
CDR3nt: TGTGCCAGCAGTGAAGCAGGGGTTGATGGCTACACCTTC
CDR3aa: CASSEAGVDGYTF

d_gene: -
v_gene: TRBV11-3
abundance: -
j_gene: TRBJ2-2
CDR3nt: TGTGCCAGCAGCTTAGATCCGGGGTTCACCGGGGAGCTGTTTTTT
CDR3aa: CASSLDPGFTGELFF

d_gene: TRBD1
v_gene: TRBV10-2
abundance: -
j_gene: TRBJ1-5
CDR3nt: TGCGCCAGCAGTGGACAGGGAGACGGGAATCAGCCCCAGCATTTT
CDR3aa: CASSGQGDGNQPQHF

d_gene: TRBD2
v_gene: TRBV7-9
abundance: -
j_gene: TRBJ2-2
CDR3nt: TGTGCCAGCAGCCTCAGGACTAGCGCGGCCGGGGAGCTGTTTTTT
CDR3aa: CASSLRTSAAGELFF

d_gene: -
v_gene: TRBV5-7
abundance: -
j_gene: TRBJ2-4
CDR3nt: TGTGCCAGCAGCTCCGGACTGGGGAGCGATATTCAGTACTTC
CDR3aa: CASSSGLGSDIQYF

d_gene: -
v_gene: TRBV2
abundance: -
j_gene: TRBJ1-1
CDR3nt: TGTGCCAGCAGTGGGGAGGCAGGCATGTTGGCTTTCTTT
CDR3aa: CASSGEAGMLAFF

d_gene: -
v_gene: TRBV15
abundance: few
j_gene: TRBJ2-2
CDR3nt: TGTGCCACCAGCAGAGATTATACCGGGGAGCTGTTTTTT
CDR3aa: CATSRDYTGELFF

d_gene: -
v_gene: TRBV11-3
abundance: -
j_gene: TRBJ2-1
CDR3nt: TGTGCCACCGGGGCGGGAAGCTCCTACAATGAGCAGTTCTTC
CDR3aa: CATGAGSSYNEQFF

d_gene: -
v_gene: TRBV16
abundance: -
j_gene: TRBJ2-2
CDR3nt: TGTGCCAGCAGCCAATCCAGGGGGAACACCGGGGAGCTGTTTTTT
CDR3aa: CASSQSRGNTGELFF

d_gene: TRBD1
v_gene: TRBV9
abundance: -
j_gene: TRBJ1-2
CDR3nt: TGTGCCAGCAGCGCCGGGACAGGCCTCCTGGGTGGCTACACCTTC
CDR3aa: CASSAGTGLLGGYTF

d_gene: -
v_gene: TRBV9
abundance: -
j_gene: TRBJ1-2
CDR3nt: TGTGCCAGCAGCTCCGGGGGGGTCGCTAACTATGGCTACACCTTC
CDR3aa: CASSSGGVANYGYTF

d_gene: -
v_gene: TRBV29-1
abundance: -
j_gene: TRBJ1-2
CDR3nt: TGCAGCGTTGAAGACCTTTCAGGGAGGGGTGGCTACACCTTC
CDR3aa: CSVEDLSGRGGYTF

d_gene: TRBD2
v_gene: TRBV7-9
abundance: -
j_gene: TRBJ2-5
CDR3nt: TGTGCCAGCAGCTTATCCGGCGGGGGGGATCGAGAGACCCAGTACTTC
CDR3aa: CASSLSGGGDRETQYF

d_gene: -
v_gene: TRBV7-8
abundance: -
j_gene: TRBJ1-2
CDR3nt: TGTGCCAGCAGCCCATGGGACACCTTTAACTATGGCTACACCTTC
CDR3aa: CASSPWDTFNYGYTF

d_gene: -
v_gene: TRBV9
abundance: -
j_gene: TRBJ1-5
CDR3nt: TGTGCCAGCAGCCCAGTTGAGGTTAGCAATCAGCCCCAGCATTTT
CDR3aa: CASSPVEVSNQPQHF

d_gene: -
v_gene: TRBV10-3
abundance: -
j_gene: TRBJ1-2
CDR3nt: TGTGCCATCAGTGAGAGGGGACAAAGCGGCTACACCTTC
CDR3aa: CAISERGQSGYTF

d_gene: -
v_gene: TRBV10-1
abundance: -
j_gene: TRBJ2-3
CDR3nt: TGCGCCAGCAGTAGGTCAGGGGACCAAGATACGCAGTATTTT
CDR3aa: CASSRSGDQDTQYF